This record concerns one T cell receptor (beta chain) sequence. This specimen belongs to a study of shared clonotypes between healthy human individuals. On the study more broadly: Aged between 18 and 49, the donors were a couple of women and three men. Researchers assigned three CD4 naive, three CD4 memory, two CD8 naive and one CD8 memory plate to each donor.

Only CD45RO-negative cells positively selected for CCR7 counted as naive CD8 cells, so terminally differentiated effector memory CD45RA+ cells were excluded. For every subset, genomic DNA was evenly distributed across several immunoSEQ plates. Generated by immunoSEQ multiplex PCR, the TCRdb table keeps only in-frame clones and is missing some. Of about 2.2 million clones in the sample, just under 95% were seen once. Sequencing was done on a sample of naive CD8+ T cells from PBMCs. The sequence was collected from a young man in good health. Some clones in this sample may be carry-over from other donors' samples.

CDR3 bases: TGCGCCAGCAGCCTTAGGGGGGTTACTGAAGCTTTCTTT. This encodes CASSLRGVTEAFF. J is TRBJ1-1 and V is TRBV4-3, with TRBD1 as a possible D gene (6 bases). CDR1 and CDR2 (germline): LGHNA, YSLEER. Trimming pared 4 bases from V and 5 bases from J, leaving 11 bases between. The CDR3 has 13 amino acids.